Given below is one TCR beta chain in context. Its target is unknown. This specimen belongs to a study of Ad26.COV2.S vaccination and SARS-CoV-2 variants. Overall study results and limits: Relative to placebo recipients, vaccine recipients exhibited elevated spike-specific TCR breadth. Measurement of non-spike TCR breadth gave similar results in vaccine and placebo recipients. Post-vaccination spike-specific CD8+ and CD4+ T cell responses reportedly had substantial breadth.

The length of the CDR3 is 15 residues. Trimming took 1 base from V and 3 from J; bases not matched to a gene: 4. The V gene's germline CDR1 is SGHRS and CDR2 YFSETQ. Profiling relied on immunoSEQ multiplex PCR, and the TCRdb table lists in-frame clones only, not all of them. The sample includes more than 150,000 clones, around 88% of them seen just once. The material was peripheral blood, obtained after recovery from COVID-19. This chain joins TRBV5-1 and TRBJ2-1; 7 positions match TRBD2. The receptor was isolated from a human donor who had recovered from COVID-19. The CDR3 sequence: CASSLSLADYNEQFF. CDR3 sequence (DNA): TGCGCCAGCAGCTTGAGCCTAGCGGACTACAATGAGCAGTTCTTC.